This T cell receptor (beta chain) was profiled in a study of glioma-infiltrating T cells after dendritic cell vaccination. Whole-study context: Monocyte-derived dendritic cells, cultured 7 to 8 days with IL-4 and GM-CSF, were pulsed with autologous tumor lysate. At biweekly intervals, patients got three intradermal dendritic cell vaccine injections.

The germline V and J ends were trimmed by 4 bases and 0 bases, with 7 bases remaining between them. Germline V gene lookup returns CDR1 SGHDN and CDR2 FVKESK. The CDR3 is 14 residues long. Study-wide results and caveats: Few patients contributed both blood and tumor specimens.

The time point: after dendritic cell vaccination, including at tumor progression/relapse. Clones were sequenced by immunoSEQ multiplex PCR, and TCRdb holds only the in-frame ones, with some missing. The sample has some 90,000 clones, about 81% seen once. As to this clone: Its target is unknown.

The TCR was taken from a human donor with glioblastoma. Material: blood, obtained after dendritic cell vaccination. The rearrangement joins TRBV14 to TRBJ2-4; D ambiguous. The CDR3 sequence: CASSPSLAKNIQYF. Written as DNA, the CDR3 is TGTGCCAGCAGCCCGAGTCTAGCCAAAAACATTCAGTACTTC.